This T cell receptor (beta chain) was sequenced during a study of CD8+ T cells in alopecia areata. About the study: Treated individuals took tofacitinib by mouth, 5 to 10 mg twice daily. Disease severity was quantified as SALT score of affected scalp area.

This CDR3 comprises 16 residues. Germline loops: CDR1 MGHRA, CDR2 YSYEKL. V was cut by 1 base and J by 3 bases, with 13 bases left in between. Described treatment: oral pan-JAK inhibitor, 5-10 mg twice daily. Specimens obtained from alopecia areata patients comprised lesional scalp punch biopsies and peripheral blood. Extraction and reverse transcription of RNA yielded cDNA as the sequencing template. Repertoires were generated with immunoSEQ multiplex PCR, while TCRdb's copy carries only in-frame clones and drops some. The sample lists a few thousand clones; roughly 61% were seen once. Specimen: skin, collected at approximately week 30, from a patient treated with tofacitinib. This sequence originates from a human donor with alopecia areata. The rearrangement joins TRBV4-1 to TRBJ2-1; tentatively, D is TRBD2 (5 bases). CDR3 protein: CASSQVRLAVYNEQFF. CDR3 in DNA: TGCGCCAGCAGCCAAGTTCGTCTAGCTGTCTACAATGAGCAGTTCTTC.